The 21 T cell receptor beta chains below were found in one sample sequenced in a study of T cell clonality in common variable immunodeficiency. The table came from immunoSEQ multiplex PCR; TCRdb's copy has only in-frame clones and leaves some out. The specimen has tens of thousands of clones, none found just once. Sequenced sample: peripheral blood mononuclear cells. Receptors originate from a person aged 18-70 years in good health.

This clone came up many times. Read coverage stops 3 residues before the CDR3 terminus; the germline J gene supplies the remainder. The genes are TRBV12-3 or TRBV12-4 and TRBJ2-7, with D maybe TRBD2 (6 bases). This CDR3 has 13 amino acids. Trimming cost V 5 bases and J 0 bases, with 8 bases left between them. CDR3 DNA, as far as it was read: TGTGCCAGCAGTAGGGACTTCTCCTACGAG. It translates to CASSRDFSYE. The entire CDR3 is CASSRDFSYEQYF.

This clone showed up many times. The read terminates 3 residues before the CDR3 end, so the remaining end is supplied by the germline J gene. J is TRBJ1-2 and V is TRBV28; TRBD1 matches 10 bases. This CDR3 is built from 13 residues. V lost 6 bases, J lost 4 bases, and 2 bases stayed unmatched. CDR1 and CDR2 (germline): MDHEN, SYDVKM. The DNA read from the CDR3 is TGTGCCAGCAGGACAGGGGGCAGCTATGGC. Protein: CASRTGGSYG. The full CDR3 is CASRTGGSYGYTF.

This clone has ten or more counts. From the germline J gene comes the end of the CDR3, since the read stops 3 residues before it. The rearrangement uses TRBV9 and TRBJ1-2; TRBD1 aligns across 7 bases. The CDR3 totals 15 residues. CDR1 is SGDLS, CDR2 YYNGEE, per germline. After removal of 1 base from V and 5 bases from J, the junction contained 8 bases not matched to a gene. CDR3 sequence: CASSVSPGTAYGYTF. The DNA read from the CDR3 is TGTGCCAGCAGCGTAAGTCCCGGGACAGCTTATGGC.

This clone was detected ten times or more. The CDR3: CATSTNQLAGGGNEQFF. The CDR3 DNA, read in part, is TGTGCCACCAGCACAAACCAACTAGCGGGAGGAGGAAATGAG. This rearrangement joins TRBV15 to TRBJ2-1; 12 nucleotides agree with TRBD2. The CDR3 goes on 3 residues after the read ends, and that part is filled in from the germline J gene. CDR1 is LNHNV, CDR2 YYDKDF, per germline (reference sequence). V lost 4 bases, J lost 7 bases, and 11 bases stayed unmatched. This CDR3 has 17 residues.

This clone has a count of ten or more. The read finishes 3 residues shy of the CDR3 end, and the germline J gene is used to complete it. This chain links TRBV12-5 with TRBJ1-2, with a possible D match to TRBD1 (5 bases). V lost 1 base to trimming and J lost 0 bases, with 15 bases between them. This CDR3 comprises 17 residues. Germline loops: CDR1 LGHNT, CDR2 FRNRAP. CDR3: CASGLGRQTTPNYGYTF. CDR3 DNA (partial): TGTGCTAGTGGTTTGGGCCGACAGACCACACCTAACTATGGC.

This clone has at least ten counts. The CDR3 goes on 3 residues after the read ends, and that part is filled in from the germline J gene. The rearrangement uses TRBV13 and TRBJ2-7; 10 bases match TRBD2. V shed 5 bases, J shed 4 bases, and the junction held 8 bases outside the gene matches. The CDR3 extends over 15 amino acids. Germline CDR1 is PRHDT and CDR2 is FYEKMQ (reference sequence). Partial CDR3 DNA: TGTGCCAGCAGCGCCCTAGCGGGAGTTGCGTACGAG. Protein sequence: CASSALAGVAYE. The full CDR3 protein is CASSALAGVAYEQYF.

This clone was detected only a few times. The sequence runs out 3 residues before the end of the CDR3; the remainder is reconstructed from the germline J gene. The chain has TRBV5-1 and TRBJ2-5, with D perhaps matching TRBD1 (5 bases). The CDR3 covers 15 residues. Trimming cost V 0 bases and J 1 base, with 10 bases left between them. CDR1 and CDR2 (germline): SGHRS, YFSETQ. CDR3 bases read: TGCGCCAGCAGCTTGGCCGCACAGGCCCAAGAGACC. This encodes CASSLAAQAQET. The whole CDR3 reads CASSLAAQAQETQYF.

This clone appeared many times. CDR3 loop: CASSLAGGDYNEQFF. CDR3 DNA, as far as it was read: TGTGCCAGCAGCTTGGCGGGGGGAGATTACAATGAG. The V gene is TRBV5-5, the J gene TRBJ2-1; 7 bases fit TRBD2. Coverage ceases 3 residues before the CDR3 finishes, and the germline J gene fills in the end. V shed 0 bases and J 4 bases; nucleotides not matched to a gene: 4. The CDR3 spans 15 residues. Per the germline V gene, CDR1 is SGHKS and CDR2 is YYEKEE (reference sequence).

This clone has a count of ten or more. A junction boundary mismatches the germline segment, possibly from a read error. The read comes to an end 3 residues before the CDR3 does, leaving the germline J gene to fill in the end. V is TRBV2 and J is TRBJ2-3; 12 nucleotides match TRBD2. CDR1 and CDR2 (germline): SNHLY, FYNNEI. This CDR3 is built from 16 residues. The covered CDR3 bases are TGTGCCGGCGGGACTAGCGGGTTGGGGGGCACAGATGCG. Encoded protein: CAGGTSGLGGTDA. The full CDR3 protein reads CAGGTSGLGGTDAQYF.

This clone appeared many times. The CDR3 end lies 3 residues beyond the end of the read and is filled in from the germline J gene. This chain links TRBV2 with TRBJ2-3; 8 bases align to TRBD2. The germline CDR1 and CDR2 sequences are SNHLY and FYNNEI. V lost 5 bases, J lost 4 bases, and 5 bases stayed unmatched. There are 14 residues in the CDR3. The DNA read from the CDR3 is TGTGCCAGCAGTCGGGCGGGGGGTTCAGATACG. Translating gives CASSRAGGSDT. The full CDR3 sequence reads CASSRAGGSDTQYF. The whole variable domain, remainder taken from reference TRBV2 and TRBJ2-3, is EPEVTQTPSHQVTQMGQEVILRCVPISNHLYFYWYRQILGQKVEFLVSFYNNEISEKSEIFDDQFSVERPDGSNFTLKIRSTKLEDSAMYFCASSRAGGSDTQYFGPGTRLTVL.

This clone was counted ten times or more. The DNA ends 3 residues before the CDR3 does, and the rest of the CDR3 is filled in from the germline J gene. V usage is TRBV6-2 or TRBV6-3 and J usage is TRBJ1-5, with D possibly TRBD1 on 5 matching bases. The CDR3 extends over 14 amino acids. Looked up from germline, CDR1 is MNHEY and CDR2 is SVGEGT. Trimming pared 0 bases from V and 6 bases from J, leaving 9 bases between. The CDR3 sequence is CASSYSMGGQPQHF. CDR3 bases read: TGTGCCAGCAGTTACTCGATGGGGGGTCAGCCC.

This clone was seen ten or more times. The read ends 3 residues before the CDR3 terminus; that terminus is restored from the germline J gene. The gene calls are TRBV5-1 and TRBJ2-3; 8 nucleotides align to TRBD2. This CDR3 is 16 amino acids long. Germline lookup yields CDR1 SGHRS and CDR2 YFSETQ. With 0 bases clipped from V and 0 bases from J, the junction kept 3 bases outside the gene matches. The part of the CDR3 DNA that was read is TGCGCCAGCAGCTTGGGGCCTAGCGGGAGCACAGATACG. It is translated as CASSLGPSGSTDT. The whole CDR3 protein is CASSLGPSGSTDTQYF.

This clone was counted at least ten times. The observed sequence ends 3 residues before the CDR3 terminus, with the missing tail filled in from the germline J gene. J is TRBJ1-3 and V is TRBV7-3; perhaps TRBD1 as D (6 bases). Germline-derived CDR1 and CDR2 are SGHTA and FQGTGA. The CDR3 runs 14 residues. V lost 5 bases and J 3 bases, leaving 11 bases between the germline ends. The covered CDR3 bases are TGTGCCAGCAGCAAAGGGGGATTTGGAAACACC. Protein sequence: CASSKGGFGNT. The complete CDR3 protein is CASSKGGFGNTIYF.

This clone showed up many times. The read ends 3 residues before the CDR3 terminus; that terminus is restored from the germline J gene. This chain links TRBV20-1 with TRBJ2-5; D remains ambiguous. V was clipped by 0 bases and J by 7 bases, with 3 bases between them. Looked up from germline, CDR1 is DFQATT and CDR2 is SNEGSKA (reference sequence). The CDR3 totals 10 residues. CDR3 amino acids: CSARDRTQYF. The CDR3 DNA, read in part, is TGCAGTGCTAGAGACCGGACC.

This clone was detected many times. The observed sequence ends 3 residues before the CDR3 terminus, with the missing tail filled in from the germline J gene. The V gene is TRBV4-1, the J gene TRBJ1-1, with D tentatively TRBD1 (5 bases). In germline, CDR1 is MGHRA, CDR2 YSYEKL. Trimming removed 1 base at V and 2 bases at J, with 14 bases between. This CDR3 is built from 16 residues. The part of the CDR3 DNA that was read is TGCGCCAGCAGCCAAGCCTCGGACACCGTCAACACTGAA. Its translation is CASSQASDTVNTE. The full CDR3 is CASSQASDTVNTEAFF.

This clone was detected ten times or more. With the read ending 3 residues before the CDR3 end, the germline J gene is used to fill in that end. The chain has TRBV10-1 and TRBJ1-1; D not resolved. V was clipped by 3 bases and J by 5 bases, with 13 bases between them. The CDR3 totals 14 residues. Per the germline V gene, CDR1 is WNHNN and CDR2 is SYGVQD (reference sequence). The CDR3 reads CASSDRGGVTEAFF. The CDR3 bases that were read are TGCGCCAGCAGTGATCGGGGTGGGGTGACTGAA.

Points on this clone: The CDR3 end lies 3 residues beyond the end of the read and is filled in from the germline J gene. The chain has TRBV19 and TRBJ2-5; D may be TRBD1 (7 bases). Per germline, CDR1 LNHDA and CDR2 SQIVND (reference sequence). The V and J ends lost 7 bases and 5 bases respectively, with 20 bases between them. The CDR3 runs to 15 residues. The CDR3 loop is CASNGGQLAWETQYF. The covered CDR3 bases are TGTGCCAGTAATGGGGGACAGCTAGCGTGGGAGACC.

In its sample, this clone was seen many times. The CDR3 sequence: CASSEVRGSPYEQYF. The sequenced CDR3 bases are TGTGCCAGCAGTGAAGTGAGAGGGTCCCCCTACGAG. The chain carries TRBV6-1 and TRBJ2-7, with D perhaps matching TRBD2 (5 bases). The CDR3 goes on 3 residues after the read ends, and that part is filled in from the germline J gene. The CDR3 extends over 15 amino acids. Germline CDR1 is MNHNS and CDR2 is SASEGT. With 1 base removed from V and 2 bases from J, the gap between germline ends came to 12 bases.

This clone was seen repeatedly, ten times or more. Read sequence stops 3 residues before the CDR3 end, and the germline J gene provides the missing end. The chain joins TRBV2 to TRBJ2-1, with 9 bases matching TRBD2. The V gene end was trimmed by 1 base and the J gene end by 5 bases; junction bases not matched to a gene: 6. The CDR3 contains 16 residues. In germline, CDR1 is SNHLY, CDR2 FYNNEI. The CDR3 bases that were read are TGTGCCAGCAGTGAAGAGAAGCGGGGGGCCAACAATGAG. It codes for CASSEEKRGANNE. The whole CDR3 region reads CASSEEKRGANNEQFF.

This clone was found many times. The read terminates 3 residues ahead of where the CDR3 ends, so the germline J gene completes it. The V gene is TRBV20-1, the J gene TRBJ2-1; 11 bases agree with TRBD2. CDR1 DFQATT and CDR2 SNEGSKA come from the germline V gene (reference sequence). V shed 5 bases and J 7 bases; nucleotides not matched to a gene: 13. The CDR3 contains 16 residues. CDR3 DNA (partial): TGCAGTGCTCCTGCTCGAACTAGCGGGAGTAGAAATGAG. This gives the protein CSAPARTSGSRNE. The full CDR3 is CSAPARTSGSRNEQFF.

At least ten counts were recorded for this clone. The read finishes 3 residues shy of the CDR3 end, and the germline J gene is used to complete it. The chain is built from TRBV10-3 and TRBJ1-1; D call uncertain. Germline assignment: CDR1 ENHRY and CDR2 SYGVKD. Trimming cost V 7 bases and J 1 base, with 16 bases left between them. CDR3 length: 15 amino acids. CDR3 DNA, as far as it was read: TGTGCCATCACCGCCTTACCCTACAGGAACACTGAA. Protein sequence: CAITALPYRNTE. The complete CDR3 reads CAITALPYRNTEAFF.